Here is one T cell receptor beta chain with its context. The source of the sample is a study of T cells after yellow fever vaccination. Study summary: Preparation of the low-cell-number fractions used SMART-Seq v4 Ultra Low Input. General observations from the study: Relatively few clonotypes were ones that appeared in both CD4 and CD8 compartments.

The CDR3 is made up of 12 amino acids. Trimming took 3 bases from V and 8 from J, leaving 11 bases between them. Germline V gives CDR1 SGDLS, CDR2 YYNGEE. MiXCR, run by TCRdb on the 5' RACE reads, gives a single entry per CDR3 protein. The table lists over 65,000 distinct CDR3 sequences, roughly 14% of them singletons, with roughly 25% in the top ten. The chain is built from TRBV9 and TRBJ1-1; the D is unclear. The origin of this receptor is a young man who received the YFV17D yellow fever vaccine. The sample consisted of CD8+ T cells not binding an NS4B(214-222) dextramer, sorted from PBMCs, taken more than 20 days after the first yellow fever vaccination. The CDR3 DNA reads as TGTGCCAGCAGCGAGTCTGGGAGGGAAGCTTTCTTT. Protein: CASSESGREAFF.